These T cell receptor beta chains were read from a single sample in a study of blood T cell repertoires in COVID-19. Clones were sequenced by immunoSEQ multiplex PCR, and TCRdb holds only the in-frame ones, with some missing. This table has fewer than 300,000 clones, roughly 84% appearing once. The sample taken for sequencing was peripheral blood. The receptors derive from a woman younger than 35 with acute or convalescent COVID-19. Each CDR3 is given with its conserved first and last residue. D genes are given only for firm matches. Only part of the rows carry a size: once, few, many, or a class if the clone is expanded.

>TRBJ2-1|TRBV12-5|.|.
TGTGCTAGTGTCGAAGCGAACTCCTACAATGAGCAGTTCTTC
CASVEANSYNEQFF
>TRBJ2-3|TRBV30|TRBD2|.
TGTGCCTGGAAGCGGGAGGCCCCAGATACGCAGTATTTT
CAWKREAPDTQYF
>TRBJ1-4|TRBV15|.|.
TGTGCCACCAGCAGAGATCCTTCAACTAATGAAAAACTGTTTTTT
CATSRDPSTNEKLFF
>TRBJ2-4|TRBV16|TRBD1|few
TGTGCCAGCAGCCAGTGGGACAGGGCTTTAGCCAAAAACATTCAGTACTTC
CASSQWDRALAKNIQYF
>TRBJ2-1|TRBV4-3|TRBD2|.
TGCGCCAGCAGCCGCGGCGCTAGCGGGAGTCTCTACAATGAGCAGTTCTTC
CASSRGASGSLYNEQFF
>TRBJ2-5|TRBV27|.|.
TGTGCCAGCAGGCCCACCAGACTCGCCAAGATGCAAGAGACCCAGTACTTC
CASRPTRLAKMQETQYF
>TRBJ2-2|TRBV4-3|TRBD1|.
TGCGCCAGCAGCCAAGATAGTGGGACAGGGCCCGGGGAGCTGTTTTTT
CASSQDSGTGPGELFF
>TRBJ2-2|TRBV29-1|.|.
TGCAGCGTCGGGACTCCACGGTGGAACACCGGGGAGCTGTTTTTT
CSVGTPRWNTGELFF
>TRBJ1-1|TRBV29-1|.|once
TGCAGCGGGACACAGGGTCCTGAAGCTTTCTTT
CSGTQGPEAFF
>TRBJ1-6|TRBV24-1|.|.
TGTGCCACCAGTGATTTGGGAGGGGCGGAGGGGCCCCTCCACTTT
CATSDLGGAEGPLHF
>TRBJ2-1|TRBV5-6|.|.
TGTGCCAGCAGCTTAGGGGCCTACAATGAGCAGTTCTTC
CASSLGAYNEQFF
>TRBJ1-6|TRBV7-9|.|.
TGTGCCAGCAGCACACACGTCCAGGGGTTTTCACCCCTCCACTTT
CASSTHVQGFSPLHF
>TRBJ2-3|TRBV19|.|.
TGTGCCAGTAGTCCCCCTAGCACAGATACGCAGTATTTT
CASSPPSTDTQYF
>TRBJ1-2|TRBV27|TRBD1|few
TGTGCCAGCAGTTTAGAGGCAGGGGGAGGCTACACCTTC
CASSLEAGGGYTF
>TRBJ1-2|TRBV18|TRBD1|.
TGTGCCAGCTCACCAGCAGCCGGGACAGGGTATGCCTATGGCTACACCTTC
CASSPAAGTGYAYGYTF
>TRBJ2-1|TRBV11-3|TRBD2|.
TGTGCCAGCAGCCCCGGGACTAGCGGCTACAATGAGCAGTTCTTC
CASSPGTSGYNEQFF
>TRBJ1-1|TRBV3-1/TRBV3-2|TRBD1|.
TGTGCCAGCAGCCAAGCGAAGGGGGCCACTGAAGCTTTCTTT
CASSQAKGATEAFF
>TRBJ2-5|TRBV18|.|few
TGTGCCAGCTCACCGGGGGGTGCCCAAGAGACCCAGTACTTC
CASSPGGAQETQYF
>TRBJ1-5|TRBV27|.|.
TGTGCCAGCAGCCCTTTGGGGGCATATCAGCCCCAGCATTTT
CASSPLGAYQPQHF
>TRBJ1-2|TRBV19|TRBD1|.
TGTGCCAGTAACCCTGGACAGGGGGTGAGTTATGGCTACACCTTC
CASNPGQGVSYGYTF
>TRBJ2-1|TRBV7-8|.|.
TGTGCCAGCAGCGCAGGGGTCAGTGAGCAGTTCTTC
CASSAGVSEQFF
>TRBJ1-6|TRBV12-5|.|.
TGTGCTAGTGGCGGGGAGGGCAATTCACCCCTCCACTTT
CASGGEGNSPLHF
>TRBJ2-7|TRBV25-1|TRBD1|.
TGTGCCAGCAGCCCGGACAGGGGGCGCCTTTTAGAGCAGTACTTC
CASSPDRGRLLEQYF
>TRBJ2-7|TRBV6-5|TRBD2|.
TGTGCCAGCTTCCCCGGGACTACCAGGGCCTACGAGCAGTACTTC
CASFPGTTRAYEQYF
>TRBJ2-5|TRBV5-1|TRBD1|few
TGCGCCAGCAGAGCAGGGGGCGGGAAGGAGACCCAGTACTTC
CASRAGGGKETQYF
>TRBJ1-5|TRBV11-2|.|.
TGTGCCAGCAGCTTAGCCGGAGGTTCGGATCAGCCCCAGCATTTT
CASSLAGGSDQPQHF
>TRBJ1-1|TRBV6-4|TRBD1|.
TGTGCCAGCAGTGAAGGACAGGGGACTGAAGCTTTCTTT
CASSEGQGTEAFF
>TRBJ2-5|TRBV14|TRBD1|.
TGTGCCAGCAGCCGGGACAGAGCCACCCAAGAGACCCAGTACTTC
CASSRDRATQETQYF
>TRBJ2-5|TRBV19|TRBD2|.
TGTGCCAGTAGTTACAGACTAGCGGGAGTGGAGACCCAGTACTTC
CASSYRLAGVETQYF
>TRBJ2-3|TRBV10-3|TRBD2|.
TGTGCCATCAGTGAGTGGGCGGGAGTAACAGATACGCAGTATTTT
CAISEWAGVTDTQYF
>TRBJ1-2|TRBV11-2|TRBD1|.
TGTGCCAGCAGCTCCGCGACAGGGTCACGCTACACCTTC
CASSSATGSRYTF
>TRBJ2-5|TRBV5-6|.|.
TGTGCCAGCAGCCAATCGTCCGGGGGGCTAGCCAAAGAGACCCAGTACTTC
CASSQSSGGLAKETQYF
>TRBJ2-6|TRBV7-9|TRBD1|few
TGTGCCAGCAGGCACACAGGGGGCTCTGGGGCCAACGTCCTGACTTTC
CASRHTGGSGANVLTF
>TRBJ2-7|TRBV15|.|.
TGTGCCACCAGTAAAGACACAGGGGGGGCCTACGAGCAGTACTTC
CATSKDTGGAYEQYF
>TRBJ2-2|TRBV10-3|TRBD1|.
TGTGCCATCAGTGAGGGACAGGGGTACACCGGGGAGCTGTTTTTT
CAISEGQGYTGELFF
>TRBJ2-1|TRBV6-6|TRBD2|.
TGTGCCAGCAGCCGAGCCGGAGGACTAGTCTCCTACAATGAGCAGTTCTTC
CASSRAGGLVSYNEQFF
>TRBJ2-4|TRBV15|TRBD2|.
TGTGCCACCAGCAAAGGATGGGGGGGGGACATTCAGTACTTC
CATSKGWGGDIQYF
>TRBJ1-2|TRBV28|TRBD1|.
TGTGCCAGCAGTCCTGGGACAGATAACTATGGCTACACCTTC
CASSPGTDNYGYTF
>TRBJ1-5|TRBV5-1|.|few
TGCGCCAGCAGCATGGGGCCCACTAGCAATCAGCCCCAGCATTTT
CASSMGPTSNQPQHF
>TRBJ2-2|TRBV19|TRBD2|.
TGTGCCAGTAAACCAAGGACTAGCGGGATGACCGGGGAGCTGTTTTTT
CASKPRTSGMTGELFF
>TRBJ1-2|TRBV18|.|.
TGTGCCAGCTCACCAACCGGGACAAGCAATAACTATGGCTACACCTTC
CASSPTGTSNNYGYTF
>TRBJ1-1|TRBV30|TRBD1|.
TGTGCCTGGAGAACAGGGGGATGGTGGCGAGCTTTCTTT
CAWRTGGWWRAFF
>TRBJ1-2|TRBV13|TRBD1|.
TGTGCCAGCAGCGTAAGACAGGGGTTGGGCTACACCTTC
CASSVRQGLGYTF
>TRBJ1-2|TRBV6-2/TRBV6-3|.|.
TGTGCCAGCAGTGATTTTCTACCTAACTATGGCTACACCTTC
CASSDFLPNYGYTF